Following are 26 T cell receptor beta chains from one sample sequenced in a study of Ad26.COV2.S vaccination and SARS-CoV-2 variants. Treatment here: 15 to 20 received Ad26.COV2.S at low or high dose, single or two shots; about five received placebo; per-sample allocation not given. Day 63 after the first injection of vaccine or placebo was the sampling time. TCRdb keeps only in-frame clones here, not all; method: immunoSEQ multiplex PCR. The data hold 380,000 or so clones, with roughly 90% observed a single time. The material sequenced was peripheral blood, taken in a trial of Ad26.COV2.S vaccine versus placebo. All receptors derive from a person between 18 and 60 years old who received the Ad26.COV2.S COVID-19 vaccine or a placebo.

The gene calls are TRBV5-5 and TRBJ1-5; TRBD1 is a possible D gene (5 bases). The CDR3 runs 15 residues. V was trimmed by 4 bases and J by 3 bases, leaving 14 bases between them. Germline assignment: CDR1 SGHKS and CDR2 YYEKEE (reference sequence). CDR3 coding DNA: TGTGCCAGCAGCCAAACCGGGGGTACCAATCAGCCCCAGCATTTT. Translation gives CASSQTGGTNQPQHF.

This clone was observed once. The chain links TRBV9 to TRBJ2-3; D gene ambiguous. The CDR3 consists of 15 residues. Germline lookup yields CDR1 SGDLS and CDR2 YYNGEE. The germline V and J ends were trimmed by 0 bases and 0 bases, with 8 bases remaining between them. CDR3 DNA sequence: TGTGCCAGCAGCGTAGGGAGCCATAGCACAGATACGCAGTATTTT. Translating gives CASSVGSHSTDTQYF.

The chain carries TRBV3-1 (or the pseudogene TRBV3-2) and TRBJ1-5; D perhaps matches TRBD1 (5 bases). Trimming removed 1 base from V and 0 bases from J, with 10 bases in between. In germline, CDR1 is LGHDT, CDR2 YNNKEL (reference sequence). The CDR3 covers 16 residues. The CDR3 sequence: CASSQVLRDSNQPQHF. The CDR3 DNA reads TGTGCCAGCAGCCAAGTTCTCAGGGATAGCAATCAGCCCCAGCATTTT.

The chain uses TRBV12-3 or TRBV12-4 and TRBJ1-5; TRBD1 is a possible D gene (6 bases). V was clipped by 2 bases and J by 6 bases, with 8 bases between them. This CDR3 has 13 amino acids. CDR3 in DNA: TGTGCCAGCAGTTTACGGGGGCCTCAGCCCCAGCATTTT. This gives the protein CASSLRGPQPQHF.

The J gene is TRBJ2-5, the V gene TRBV2; 11 nucleotides match TRBD1. CDR1 is SNHLY, CDR2 FYNNEI, per germline. The CDR3 has 15 residues. V trimming: 2 bases; J trimming: 5 bases; junction bases outside the gene matches: 4. The CDR3 reads CASSERTGGWETQYF. In nucleotides, the CDR3 is TGTGCCAGCAGTGAAAGGACAGGGGGCTGGGAGACCCAGTACTTC.

The CDR3 region has the DNA TGTGCCAGCAGCATACAAGACTACAATGAGCAGTTCTTC. Protein sequence: CASSIQDYNEQFF. V and J are TRBV21-1 and TRBJ2-1; the D call TRBD1 from the table was never checked on the DNA. TRBV21-1 is labeled a pseudogene. CDR3 length: 13 residues.

The chain recombines TRBV2 with TRBJ1-2, with TRBD1 as a possible D gene (5 bases). Germline CDR1 SNHLY, CDR2 FYNNEI. V lost 10 bases to trimming and J lost 2 bases, with 11 bases between them. The CDR3 is 12 amino acids. The CDR3 sequence: CANLGPNYGYTF. The CDR3 bases are TGTGCCAACCTGGGACCGAACTATGGCTACACCTTC.

The chain links TRBV7-9 to TRBJ2-1, with TRBD1 identical over 9 bases. The germline gives CDR1 SEHNR, CDR2 FQNEAQ (reference sequence). CDR3 length: 17 residues. V lost 0 bases, J lost 6 bases, and 9 bases stayed unmatched. This CDR3 is CASSLALGTGRVNEQFF. In DNA form, the CDR3 reads TGTGCCAGCAGCTTAGCCCTCGGGACAGGGAGAGTCAATGAGCAGTTCTTC.

The V gene is TRBV28, the J gene TRBJ1-6; D call uncertain. The CDR3 contains 17 residues. V was cut by 4 bases and J by 0 bases, with 13 bases left in between. CDR1 is MDHEN, CDR2 SYDVKM, per germline. The CDR3 region is CASSSIYLASYNSPLHF. The CDR3 DNA reads TGTGCCAGCAGTTCAATCTACCTGGCCTCCTATAATTCACCCCTCCACTTT.

The V and J genes are TRBV13 and TRBJ2-1, with TRBD2 as a possible D gene (7 bases). Trimming pared 2 bases from V and 7 bases from J, leaving 15 bases between. The germline CDR1 and CDR2 sequences are PRHDT and FYEKMQ (reference sequence). The CDR3 runs to 15 residues. CDR3 nucleotides: TGTGCCAGCAGCTTATACGTGGGAGGGGGTAATGAGCAGTTCTTC. Protein sequence: CASSLYVGGGNEQFF.

The V call is TRBV5-8, the J call TRBJ1-1; D gene ambiguous. Trimming took 1 base from V and 6 from J, leaving 16 bases between them. The CDR3 covers 15 residues. Germline-derived CDR1 and CDR2 are SGHTS and YDEGEE. Here the CDR3 reads CASSLSYDPGAEAFF. For the CDR3, the DNA is TGTGCCAGCAGCTTGTCGTACGATCCCGGAGCTGAAGCTTTCTTT. Based on the CDR3 plus reference TRBV5-8 and TRBJ1-1, the full variable domain is EAGVTQSPTHLIKTRGQQATLRCSPISGHTSVYWYQQALGLGLQFLLWYDEGEERNRGNFPPRFSGRQFPNYSSELNVNALELEDSALYLCASSLSYDPGAEAFFGQGTRLTVV.

The chain recombines TRBV19 with TRBJ2-4, with TRBD1 matching over 9 bases. V shed 4 bases and J 6 bases; nucleotides not matched to a gene: 4. CDR1 and CDR2 (germline): LNHDA, SQIVND (reference sequence). This CDR3 is built from 14 residues. In DNA, the CDR3 is TGTGCCAGTAGTAGACAGGACAGGGGAAACATTCAGTACTTC. Amino acids: CASSRQDRGNIQYF. Full variable domain (outside the CDR3, taken from reference TRBV19 and TRBJ2-4): DGGITQSPKYLFRKEGQNVTLSCEQNLNHDAMYWYRQDPGQGLRLIYYSQIVNDFQKGDIAEGYSVSREKKESFPLTVTSAQKNPTAFYLCASSRQDRGNIQYFGAGTRLSVL.

The chain has TRBV5-1 and TRBJ2-1; D is undetermined. Germline CDR1 reads SGHRS; CDR2 reads YFSETQ. This CDR3 comprises 16 residues. V lost 2 bases and J lost 1, with 13 bases in between. The DNA for the CDR3 is TGCGCCAGCAGCTTAGTCTCGTTTGGGTCCTACAATGAGCAGTTCTTC. Translation: CASSLVSFGSYNEQFF. The full variable domain, completed using reference TRBV5-1 and TRBJ2-1, is KAGVTQTPRYLIKTRGQQVTLSCSPISGHRSVSWYQQTPGQGLQFLFEYFSETQRNKGNFPGRFSGRQFSNSRSEMNVSTLELGDSALYLCASSLVSFGSYNEQFFGPGTRLTVL.

The chain has TRBV24-1 and TRBJ2-5, with D perhaps TRBD2 (6 bases). V was cut by 2 bases and J by 5 bases, with 20 bases left in between. Per germline, CDR1 KGHDR and CDR2 SFDVKD. The CDR3 length is 17 residues. In DNA form, the CDR3 reads TGTGCCACCAGTGATTATCGAACGGGCTCGGAGGGGGAGACCCAGTACTTC. Amino acids: CATSDYRTGSEGETQYF.

The chain combines TRBV19 with TRBJ2-7; 7 bases line up with TRBD2. After removal of 3 bases from V and 0 bases from J, the junction contained 2 bases not matched to a gene. Germline CDR1 is LNHDA and CDR2 is SQIVND (reference sequence). The CDR3 has 14 amino acids. CDR3 sequence reads: CASSIGRGSYEQYF. CDR3 nucleotide sequence: TGTGCCAGTAGTATTGGGAGGGGCTCCTACGAGCAGTACTTC.

V and J are TRBV4-3 and TRBJ1-1; D is uncertain. V lost 1 base and J 6 bases, leaving 15 bases between the germline ends. This CDR3 has 15 amino acids. Germline CDR1 and CDR2: LGHNA and YSLEER. The DNA for the CDR3 is TGCGCCAGCAGCCAAGCAGGCATACCGGGCGCTGAAGCTTTCTTT. It codes for CASSQAGIPGAEAFF.

The rearrangement links TRBV4-3 to TRBJ1-4; no firm D call. Per germline, CDR1 LGHNA and CDR2 YSLEER. The germline V and J ends were trimmed by 0 bases and 8 bases, with 13 bases remaining between them. The CDR3 extends over 15 amino acids. CDR3 in amino acids: CASSQDRTVREKLFF. The CDR3 coding sequence is TGCGCCAGCAGCCAAGATAGGACGGTTCGCGAAAAACTGTTTTTT.

The chain uses TRBV15 and TRBJ1-3, with 11 bases lining up with TRBD1. The germline V gene has CDR1 LNHNV and CDR2 YYDKDF (reference sequence). V shed 0 bases and J 0 bases; nucleotides not matched to a gene: 4. The CDR3 sequence is 18 residues long. The DNA of the CDR3 is TGTGCCACCAGCAGAGATGGGACAGGGGGTTCCTCTGGAAACACCATATATTTT. Its protein is CATSRDGTGGSSGNTIYF.

The chain carries TRBV10-3 and TRBJ2-7; 10 nucleotides match TRBD1. This CDR3 is 15 amino acids long. V gave up 3 bases and J gave up 3 bases; unmatched junction bases: 5. The V gene's germline CDR1 is ENHRY and CDR2 SYGVKD. CDR3 sequence: CAISDPGDRGYEQYF. CDR3 nucleotides: TGTGCCATCAGTGATCCCGGGGACAGGGGCTACGAGCAGTACTTC.

The rearrangement joins TRBV2 to TRBJ1-5; D call uncertain. The ends were cut back, 3 bases at V and 2 bases at J, with 11 bases in the middle. CDR3 length equals 15 residues. CDR1 is SNHLY, CDR2 FYNNEI, per germline. The CDR3, as DNA: TGTGCCAGCAGTGACGGCGGACGGCGCAATCAGCCCCAGCATTTT. It encodes CASSDGGRRNQPQHF. The full variable domain, with the rest looked up from reference TRBV2 and TRBJ1-5, is EPEVTQTPSHQVTQMGQEVILRCVPISNHLYFYWYRQILGQKVEFLVSFYNNEISEKSEIFDDQFSVERPDGSNFTLKIRSTKLEDSAMYFCASSDGGRRNQPQHFGDGTRLSIL.

The CDR3 here is CASSSGTWGNQPQHF. The CDR3 DNA sequence: TGTGCCAGCAGTTCCGGGACCTGGGGCAATCAGCCCCAGCATTTT. The chain joins TRBV28 to TRBJ1-5; perhaps TRBD1 as D (5 bases). Germline CDR1 reads MDHEN; CDR2 reads SYDVKM. This CDR3 comprises 15 residues. V shed 4 bases and J shed 2 bases, with 12 bases lying between them.

The V and J genes are TRBV11-2 and TRBJ2-1, with D unresolved. V was pared by 5 bases and J by 6 bases, with 14 bases between. The CDR3 is 14 residues long. Looked up from germline, CDR1 is SGHAT and CDR2 is FQNNGV. CDR3: CASSPLERLNEQFF. CDR3 coding DNA: TGTGCCAGCAGCCCTCTGGAACGGCTCAATGAGCAGTTCTTC.

V gene TRBV3-1 (or the pseudogene TRBV3-2) combines with J gene TRBJ1-5; D possibly corresponds to TRBD1 (5 bases). This CDR3 comprises 19 residues. V lost 3 bases to trimming and J lost 0 bases, with 21 bases between them. CDR1 and CDR2 from the germline V gene are LGHDT and YNNKEL (reference sequence). The CDR3 DNA is TGTGCCAGCAGCCAGGGGTACGGCGGGGACTGGGATAGCAATCAGCCCCAGCATTTT. Translation: CASSQGYGGDWDSNQPQHF.

The J gene is TRBJ1-2, the V gene TRBV7-2; TRBD1 might be the D (6 bases). The CDR3 covers 14 residues. CDR1 is SGHTA and CDR2 is FQGNSA in the germline V gene. Trimming removed 2 bases at V and 4 bases at J, with 11 bases between. CDR3 in amino acids: CASSLWGLGYGYTF. CDR3 DNA: TGTGCCAGCAGCTTATGGGGGCTCGGCTATGGCTACACCTTC.

The chain links TRBV11-2 to TRBJ1-1; no definite D call. Germline lookup yields CDR1 SGHAT and CDR2 FQNNGV. CDR3 length: 15 amino acids. V lost 5 bases and J lost 2, with 15 bases in between. DNA for the CDR3: TGTGCCAGCAGCCCCAATCCGACACCCAACACTGAAGCTTTCTTT. It codes for CASSPNPTPNTEAFF.

CDR3 DNA: TGTGCCAGCAGTGATATGGGGCAGTATAGCAATCAGCCCCAGCATTTT. Amino acids: CASSDMGQYSNQPQHF. V usage is TRBV6-1 and J usage is TRBJ1-5, with D perhaps TRBD1 (5 bases). CDR1 MNHNS and CDR2 SASEGT come from the germline V gene. The CDR3 totals 16 residues. The V gene lost 3 bases and the J gene lost 0 bases, with 12 bases spanning the gap.